These 28 T cell receptor beta chains originate from one sample sequenced in a study of response to subunit inactivated influenza vaccine. TCRdb processed the RT-PCR reads anew with MiXCR; each CDR3 protein has one entry. The data show 530,000 or so distinct CDR3 sequences, over 9.5% seen once. The sample was PBMCs from blood, taken on the day of vaccination. The receptors here all came from a man over 45 who received an inactivated influenza vaccine.

The chain carries TRBV29-1 and TRBJ2-5, with D unresolved. Trimming took 5 bases from V and 5 from J, leaving 12 bases between them. Germline lookup yields CDR1 SQVTM and CDR2 ANQGSEA. The CDR3 consists of 12 residues. CDR3 bases: TGCAGCGTTCTTTACACGGTGGAGACCCAGTACTTC. Protein: CSVLYTVETQYF.

This clonotype was counted a few times. CDR3 nucleotides: TGTGCCACCAGTGATTCTCTCTCTGGGGCCAACGTCCTGACTTTC. Translation: CATSDSLSGANVLTF. The V and J genes are TRBV24-1 and TRBJ2-6, with D uncertain. Per the germline V gene, CDR1 is KGHDR and CDR2 is SFDVKD. The CDR3 is made up of 15 amino acids. V dropped 2 bases and J dropped 0 bases, with 4 bases sitting between them.

This clonotype has more than one count but fewer than ten. The V gene is TRBV10-3, the J gene TRBJ2-7, with 9 bases identical to TRBD1. CDR3 length: 16 amino acids. The V and J ends lost 4 bases and 1 base, in that order; junction bases with no gene match: 8. CDR1 and CDR2 (germline): ENHRY, SYGVKD. This CDR3 is CAISGEEQGASYEQYF. The CDR3, as DNA: TGTGCCATCAGTGGTGAGGAACAGGGGGCTTCCTACGAGCAGTACTTC.

This clonotype occurred many times. J is TRBJ2-2 and V is TRBV7-9; perhaps D is TRBD1 or TRBD2 (5 bases each). The V gene's germline CDR1 is SEHNR and CDR2 FQNEAQ (reference sequence). The CDR3 is 14 residues long. V lost 0 bases and J lost 3, with 5 bases in between. Written as DNA, the CDR3 is TGTGCCAGCAGCTTAGCGGGGGACACCGGGGAGCTGTTTTTT. Translating gives CASSLAGDTGELFF.

In its sample, this clonotype was seen many times. The chain uses TRBV14 and TRBJ2-7; possible D gene TRBD1, 6 bases. The CDR3 runs to 14 residues. The germline V and J ends were trimmed by 4 bases and 0 bases, with 10 bases remaining between them. The germline gives CDR1 SGHDN, CDR2 FVKESK. This CDR3 is CASSPTGFSYEQYF. CDR3 DNA: TGTGCCAGCAGCCCCACAGGGTTCTCCTACGAGCAGTACTTC.

This clonotype showed up many times. This chain links TRBV2 with TRBJ2-7; D is perhaps TRBD2 (5 bases). V dropped 1 base and J dropped 2 bases, with 9 bases sitting between them. The germline V gene encodes CDR1 SNHLY and CDR2 FYNNEI. The CDR3 length is 14 residues. CDR3 sequence: CASSEGGLPYEQYF. The CDR3 DNA follows: TGTGCCAGCAGTGAAGGCGGGTTGCCCTACGAGCAGTACTTC.

There are many counts of this clonotype. The chain has TRBV20-1 and TRBJ2-3, with 7 positions matching TRBD1. V trimming: 1 base; J trimming: 7 bases; junction bases outside the gene matches: 2. This CDR3 region has 12 residues. From germline, CDR1 is DFQATT and CDR2 SNEGSKA (reference sequence). The CDR3 DNA sequence: TGCAGTGCTAGAGCGACAGGGAATACGCAGTATTTT. This gives the protein CSARATGNTQYF.

This clonotype turned up a few times. The chain is built from TRBV6-1 and TRBJ1-5; 8 bases are shared with TRBD1. The CDR3 spans 14 residues. Trimming took 6 bases from V and 1 from J; bases not matched to a gene: 2. CDR1 MNHNS and CDR2 SASEGT come from the germline V gene. Here the CDR3 DNA reads TGTGCCAGCAGGGACAGGGCGAGCAATCAGCCCCAGCATTTT. Encoded protein: CASRDRASNQPQHF.

This clonotype was counted between two and nine times. This sequence joins TRBV20-1 and TRBJ1-6; 7 bases are shared with TRBD1. This CDR3 spans 13 amino acids. With 4 bases clipped from V and 8 bases from J, the junction kept 5 bases outside the gene matches. Per the germline V gene, CDR1 is DFQATT and CDR2 is SNEGSKA (reference sequence). This chain's CDR3 is CSANRGLDSPLHF. The CDR3 nucleotides are TGCAGTGCTAACAGGGGTCTGGATTCACCCCTCCACTTT.

In this sample, this clonotype turned up a few times. The rearrangement joins TRBV20-1 to TRBJ2-6; D unresolved. In germline, CDR1 is DFQATT, CDR2 SNEGSKA (reference sequence). The CDR3 totals 16 residues. Trimming left V 0 bases short and J 0 bases short, with 9 bases between. CDR3 nucleotides: TGCAGTGCTAGAGATCTGCGGACCTCTGGGGCCAACGTCCTGACTTTC. The encoded protein is CSARDLRTSGANVLTF.

This clonotype was counted many times. This chain uses TRBV27 with TRBJ1-2; D possibly corresponds to TRBD1 (6 bases). The V gene's germline CDR1 is MNHEY and CDR2 SMNVEV (reference sequence). CDR3 length equals 13 residues. V was shortened by 8 bases and J by 4 bases, with 14 bases between the two germline ends. The CDR3: CASGEGGGYGYTF. The CDR3, as DNA: TGTGCCAGCGGGGAGGGGGGCGGCTATGGCTACACCTTC.

This clonotype showed up just a few times. This chain joins TRBV20-1 and TRBJ2-5; tentative D call: TRBD2 (5 bases). Trimming took 3 bases from V and 6 from J, leaving 8 bases between them. There are 11 residues in the CDR3. Germline V gene lookup returns CDR1 DFQATT and CDR2 SNEGSKA (reference sequence). CDR3 nucleotides: TGCAGTGCTAGGGACGGGAAGACCCAGTACTTC. This translates into CSARDGKTQYF.

This clonotype was picked up a small number of times. The rearrangement uses TRBV4-1 and TRBJ2-2, with D maybe TRBD2 (5 bases). CDR1 and CDR2 (germline): MGHRA, YSYEKL. V lost 2 bases and J lost 2, with 12 bases in between. CDR3 length: 16 residues. The CDR3 nucleotides are TGCGCCAGCAGCCAATACTTGGGAGCCAACACCGGGGAGCTGTTTTTT. Amino acids: CASSQYLGANTGELFF.

This clonotype appeared a few times. This chain uses TRBV15 with TRBJ2-5; the D gene is possibly TRBD1 (6 bases). The germline V gene has CDR1 LNHNV and CDR2 YYDKDF (reference sequence). This CDR3 is 15 amino acids long. Deletions cut 0 bases from V and 7 bases from J, with 15 bases between. In DNA, the CDR3 is TGTGCCACCAGCAGAGATCTCCAAACAGGGAGGACCCAGTACTTC. Its translation is CATSRDLQTGRTQYF.

The table lists this clonotype with a few counts. This sequence joins TRBV5-1 and TRBJ2-7; D gene ambiguous. The germline gives CDR1 SGHRS, CDR2 YFSETQ. This CDR3 has 14 amino acids. The germline V and J ends were trimmed by 3 bases and 3 bases, with 13 bases remaining between them. The CDR3 DNA is TGCGCCAGCAGCTCCACAGTAACAAGCTACGAGCAGTACTTC. This gives the protein CASSSTVTSYEQYF.

The V call is TRBV30, the J call TRBJ2-1; 9 bases line up with TRBD1. CDR1 and CDR2 (germline): GTSNPN, SVGIG (reference sequence). The CDR3 is 15 amino acids. With 0 bases clipped from V and 7 bases from J, the junction kept 7 bases outside the gene matches. CDR3 sequence (DNA): TGTGCCTGGAGTGTAGGGACAGGGTGGGGGAATGAGCAGTTCTTC. Encoded protein: CAWSVGTGWGNEQFF. The whole variable domain, filled in from reference TRBV30 and TRBJ2-1, reads SQTIHQWPATLVQPVGSPLSLECTVEGTSNPNLYWYRQAAGRGLQLLFYSVGIGQISSEVPQNLSASRPQDRQFILSSKKLLLSDSGFYLCAWSVGTGWGNEQFFGPGTRLTVL.

This sequence joins TRBV7-3 and TRBJ2-2, with D unresolved. Germline loops: CDR1 SGHTA, CDR2 FQGTGA. The CDR3 spans 12 residues. The V and J ends lost 5 bases and 6 bases respectively, with 7 bases between them. CDR3 amino acids: CASSPFSGELFF. In DNA form, the CDR3 reads TGTGCCAGCAGCCCTTTTTCCGGGGAGCTGTTTTTT.

This clonotype was found many times. The rearrangement links TRBV7-8 to TRBJ2-1, with 7 bases lining up with TRBD1. The V segment lost 4 bases and the J segment 4 bases; nucleotides outside the gene matches: 10. The CDR3 extends over 16 amino acids. Germline CDR1 is SGHVS and CDR2 is FQNEAQ. The CDR3 region has the DNA TGTGCCAGCAGCTCGCCTACAGGGGAACAATACAATGAGCAGTTCTTC. Protein: CASSSPTGEQYNEQFF.

The rearrangement uses TRBV10-3 and TRBJ2-1, with D maybe TRBD1 (6 bases). Germline loops: CDR1 ENHRY, CDR2 SYGVKD. V lost 8 bases and J 7 bases, leaving 24 bases between the germline ends. The CDR3 totals 16 residues. The CDR3 region has the DNA TGTGCCATCGCTTCGGCTCAGGGGATCTTTGGGAATGAGCAGTTCTTC. Its translation: CAIASAQGIFGNEQFF.

This clonotype has only one observation. The chain uses TRBV2 and TRBJ2-6; D is possibly TRBD1 or TRBD2 (6 bases each). V gave up 6 bases and J gave up 6 bases, with 18 bases separating them. The CDR3 has 16 amino acids. Per the germline V gene, CDR1 is SNHLY and CDR2 is FYNNEI. The CDR3 DNA follows: TGTGCCAGCAGGGGCGGGACACGGCTTGAGGCCAACGTCCTGACTTTC. Protein sequence: CASRGGTRLEANVLTF.

This sequence joins TRBV27 and TRBJ2-3; 12 bases line up with TRBD2. The J segment lost 4 bases and the V segment lost 2 bases, leaving 10 bases of the junction unmatched. Germline V lookup: CDR1 MNHEY, CDR2 SMNVEV (reference sequence). The CDR3 spans 18 residues. CDR3 nucleotide sequence: TGTGCCAGCAGTTTAATGTCTCCCGGACTAGCGGGGTCAGATACGCAGTATTTT. As protein: CASSLMSPGLAGSDTQYF.

V usage is TRBV6-5 and J usage is TRBJ2-3, with 9 nucleotides matching TRBD1. With V trimmed by 5 bases and J by 1 base, 10 bases remained unmatched. The germline V gene encodes CDR1 MNHEY and CDR2 SVGAGI. This CDR3 spans 17 amino acids. CDR3 nucleotides: TGTGCCAGCAGTCACCAAACTAGGGACAGGGGCACAGATACGCAGTATTTT. It yields the protein CASSHQTRDRGTDTQYF.

This clonotype was recorded a few times. V and J are TRBV28 and TRBJ2-3, with a possible D match to TRBD2 (6 bases). Germline values: CDR1 MDHEN, CDR2 SYDVKM. V dropped 2 bases and J dropped 1 base, with 10 bases sitting between them. The CDR3 contains 15 residues. The CDR3 sequence is CASSLRGFGTDTQYF. As DNA, the CDR3 is TGTGCCAGCAGTTTACGGGGGTTTGGCACAGATACGCAGTATTTT.

Here the CDR3 DNA reads TGCAGTGCTATCCTGGACAGTAACTATGGCTACACCTTC. This encodes CSAILDSNYGYTF. The chain joins TRBV20-1 to TRBJ1-2, with TRBD1 as a possible D gene (6 bases). Germline CDR1 reads DFQATT; CDR2 reads SNEGSKA (reference sequence). Trimming left V 4 bases short and J 1 base short, with 10 bases between. The CDR3 extends over 13 amino acids.

Many counts were recorded for this clonotype. The chain carries TRBV7-2 and TRBJ1-5; a weak D match, TRBD1 (5 bases). Per germline, CDR1 SGHTA and CDR2 FQGNSA. The V end was cut by 2 bases, the J end by 0 bases, with 8 bases between. The CDR3 has 15 residues. In nucleotides, the CDR3 is TGTGCCAGCAGCTTATCGGGGACTAGCAATCAGCCCCAGCATTTT. Protein sequence: CASSLSGTSNQPQHF.

The V gene is TRBV10-3, the J gene TRBJ2-3, with 9 bases aligning to TRBD2. The CDR3 length is 17 residues. The germline V gene encodes CDR1 ENHRY and CDR2 SYGVKD. Trimming at V came to 7 bases and at J to 0 bases, leaving 11 bases not matched to a gene. The CDR3 DNA sequence: TGTGCCATCAAGGCCCAAGCGGGAGGCACTAGCACAGATACGCAGTATTTT. Protein sequence: CAIKAQAGGTSTDTQYF.

This clonotype was picked up many times. This rearrangement joins TRBV7-9 to TRBJ1-6; D is possibly TRBD1 (5 bases). The CDR3 spans 15 residues. V was cut by 8 bases and J by 10 bases, with 21 bases left in between. In germline, CDR1 is SEHNR, CDR2 FQNEAQ (reference sequence). The CDR3 region has the DNA TGTGCCAGCTCACGGGCTGCAGGGACGGGCTCACCCCTCCACTTT. Translating gives CASSRAAGTGSPLHF.

In its sample, this clonotype was seen many times. The rearrangement uses TRBV5-1 and TRBJ1-6; no definite D call. The V end was cut by 2 bases, the J end by 9 bases, with 12 bases between. Germline V gene sequence: CDR1 SGHRS, CDR2 YFSETQ. There are 14 residues in the CDR3. CDR3 amino acids: CASSFGSAFSPLHF. CDR3 coding DNA: TGCGCCAGCAGCTTCGGGAGTGCATTTTCACCCCTCCACTTT.